This TCR beta chain comes out of a study of response to subunit inactivated influenza vaccine. Germline values: CDR1 LGHNA, CDR2 YSLEER. CDR3 length: 16 amino acids. General study results and limits: It was the authors' suggestion that each seasonal influenza vaccination recruits few new T cells.

TCRdb re-derived calls from the RT-PCR reads in MiXCR, one entry per CDR3 protein. Of about 650,000 distinct CDR3 sequences in the sample, 14% were seen once. In regard to this clonotype: The antigen is undetermined. At one end the junction does not follow the germline gene, possibly because of a read error.

The chain couples TRBV4-3 to TRBJ2-3, with D maybe TRBD2 (6 bases). The receptor was isolated from a man between 50 and 59 years old who received an inactivated influenza vaccine. The sample in question was PBMCs from blood, obtained approximately 15 days before vaccination. The DNA of the CDR3 is TGCGCCAGCAGCCAAGTCCGCGGGGCTAGCACAGAAACGCAGTATTTT. It encodes CASSQVRGASTETQYF.